This T cell receptor (beta chain) was sequenced in a study of metastatic and nonmetastatic thyroid tumors. The CDR3 is 16 amino acids. CDR1 and CDR2 from the germline V gene are MGHRA and YSYEKL. Among the patients, none had received any treatment before thyroid surgery. TCRdb re-called the PCR reads with MiXCR. The sample holds approximately 58,000 clones, approximately 22% seen once. The TCR originated in a female donor with papillary thyroid cancer or a benign thyroid nodule (not recorded which). Some clones in this sample may be carry-over from other donors' samples. The source material was blood. This chain connects TRBV4-1 to TRBJ2-6; tentatively, D is TRBD1 (6 bases). In DNA, the CDR3 is TGCGGAAGCCAGGGCAGGGGAGATTCTGGGGCCAACGTCCTGACTTTC. Amino acid sequence: CGSQGRGDSGANVLTF.